What follows describes a single T cell receptor beta chain. What it recognizes is unknown. Every unsorted PBMC PCR replicate was loaded with around 290 ng DNA, tens of thousands of T cell genomes. Measured with immunoSEQ multiplex PCR; TCRdb has only the in-frame clones, and not every one. Of approximately 500,000 clones listed, 75% to 80% were seen once; the top ten hold around 12%. These data are taken from a study of shared clonotypes between healthy human individuals. Whole-study results and caveats: The authors sampled blood alone, and tissue repertoires likely differ. The diversity represented, both genetic and in exposure history, was limited by few donors. How much donors shared clonotypes was expected to be affected by sequencing depth.

This clonotype originated in a woman between 40 and 50 years old in good health. Some clones in this sample may be carry-over from other donors' samples. The sequencing input was PBMCs.

The CDR3 region has the DNA TGCGCCAGCAGTAGGGGGGGGCTAGCGGTTCTAGGGAATGAGCAGTTCTTC. Protein product: CASSRGGLAVLGNEQFF. The chain uses TRBV4-1 and TRBJ2-1; perhaps TRBD2 as D (7 bases). The CDR3 has 17 amino acids. Trimming took 6 bases from V and 7 from J, leaving 25 bases between them. Germline CDR1 reads MGHRA; CDR2 reads YSYEKL.